Listed below are T cell receptor beta chains from one sample, sequenced in a study of blood T cell repertoires in COVID-19. Data came from immunoSEQ multiplex PCR; TCRdb stores just in-frame clones and leaves some out. The sample has about 310,000 clones, around 86% seen once. The sequenced sample was peripheral blood. These receptors were taken from a middle-aged man with active or convalescent COVID-19. Each CDR3 is given with its conserved first and last residue. D genes are given only for firm matches. Size is omitted from some rows. Given values are once, few, many or a class for expanded clones.

V	size	J	D	DNA	CDR3
TRBV18	NA	TRBJ2-1	TRBD1	TGTGCCAGCTCACTCGACAGGGGGCCCTACAATGAGCAGTTCTTC	CASSLDRGPYNEQFF
TRBV25-1	NA	TRBJ2-5	NA	TGTGCCAGCAGTGACTTCACTAGGACCCAGTACTTC	CASSDFTRTQYF
TRBV7-8	few	TRBJ2-1	NA	TGTGCCAGCAGCTTAGCTCGCCGACTCCGGCCCAACAATGAGCAGTTCTTC	CASSLARRLRPNNEQFF
TRBV24-1	NA	TRBJ2-1	NA	TGTGCCACCAGTGACCCCGTAGGGAGCTCCTACAATGAGCAGTTCTTC	CATSDPVGSSYNEQFF
TRBV7-9	NA	TRBJ2-7	TRBD2	TGTGCCAGCAGACGGACTAGCGGGAGACTGGCGGACGAGCAGTACTTC	CASRRTSGRLADEQYF
TRBV10-3	NA	TRBJ1-2	TRBD1	TGTGCCATCAGTGAGCCCCACCCCACAGGGGGCGCCCAATACTATGGCTACACCTTC	CAISEPHPTGGAQYYGYTF
TRBV30	NA	TRBJ2-3	TRBD2	TGTGCCTTTACAACTAGCGGGACGCAGTATTTT	CAFTTSGTQYF
TRBV27	NA	TRBJ1-1	NA	TGTGCCAGCAGTTTATCATCGGGGGGGAACACTGAAGCTTTCTTT	CASSLSSGGNTEAFF
TRBV19	once	TRBJ2-7	NA	TGTGCCAGTTTGGGGACAAACGCCTACGAGCAGTACTTC	CASLGTNAYEQYF
TRBV7-2	NA	TRBJ1-3	NA	TGTGCCAGCAGCTCAGGGGCCTTCTCTGGAAACACCATATATTTT	CASSSGAFSGNTIYF
TRBV19	NA	TRBJ2-5	NA	TGTGCCAGTAGTATAGGGCTGCGGGGGCGAGCGGAGACCCAGTACTTC	CASSIGLRGRAETQYF
TRBV6-2/TRBV6-3	NA	TRBJ1-6	NA	TGTGCCAGCAGTTACACCCTTCGGAATTCACCCCTCCACTTT	CASSYTLRNSPLHF
TRBV30	NA	TRBJ2-5	NA	TGTGCCTGGAGTGTACAGGACAGACAAGAGACCCAGTACTTC	CAWSVQDRQETQYF
TRBV19	once	TRBJ2-1	TRBD1	TGTGCCAGTAGTAAACAGGGGGCAAATGAGCAGTTCTTC	CASSKQGANEQFF
TRBV2	NA	TRBJ1-3	NA	TGTGCCAGCAGTACCCCGACAGGCTCTGGAAACACCATATATTTT	CASSTPTGSGNTIYF
TRBV4-3	NA	TRBJ2-5	NA	TGCGCCAGCAGCCAAGAGTGGTTTCGGACTCGCCCACAAGAGACCCAGTACTTC	CASSQEWFRTRPQETQYF
TRBV7-9	NA	TRBJ2-6	TRBD1	TGTGCCAGCAGCTTAGCGCAGGGGGCGGATGGGGCCAACGTCCTGACTTTC	CASSLAQGADGANVLTF
TRBV9	NA	TRBJ1-5	TRBD1	TGTGCCAGCAGCAGCGGACAGGGGGCGACGAGCAATCAGCCCCAGCATTTT	CASSSGQGATSNQPQHF
TRBV28	NA	TRBJ2-1	TRBD2	TGTGCCAGCAGTTTATGGGGACTAGCCAACAATGAGCAGTTCTTC	CASSLWGLANNEQFF
TRBV2	NA	TRBJ2-2	NA	TGTGCCAGCAAGCGAGGATTGGGCACCGGGGAGCTGTTTTTT	CASKRGLGTGELFF
TRBV7-9	NA	TRBJ2-5	TRBD2	TGTGCCAGCAGCCTGGGAGTAGCGGGGGGATACCAAGAGACCCAGTACTTC	CASSLGVAGGYQETQYF
TRBV11-3	NA	TRBJ2-2	TRBD2	TGTGCCAGCAGCTTATATCGCGGGGGGGCGGAAACCGGGGAGCTGTTTTTT	CASSLYRGGAETGELFF
TRBV11-3	NA	TRBJ2-2	NA	TGTGCCAGCAGCTTAGAGGCAGCGAACACCGGGGAGCTGTTTTTT	CASSLEAANTGELFF
TRBV5-6	NA	TRBJ2-1	TRBD2	TGTGCCAGCAGCCCGGGACTAGCGGGGAGCTCCTACAATGAGCAGTTCTTC	CASSPGLAGSSYNEQFF
TRBV5-1	NA	TRBJ2-1	TRBD1	TGCGCCAGCAGCGGGGGGACAGGGGCAGGTAATGAGCAGTTCTTC	CASSGGTGAGNEQFF
TRBV7-8	NA	TRBJ2-7	NA	TGTGCCAGCACCGCGCAGGGATTGACCCACGAGCAGTACTTC	CASTAQGLTHEQYF